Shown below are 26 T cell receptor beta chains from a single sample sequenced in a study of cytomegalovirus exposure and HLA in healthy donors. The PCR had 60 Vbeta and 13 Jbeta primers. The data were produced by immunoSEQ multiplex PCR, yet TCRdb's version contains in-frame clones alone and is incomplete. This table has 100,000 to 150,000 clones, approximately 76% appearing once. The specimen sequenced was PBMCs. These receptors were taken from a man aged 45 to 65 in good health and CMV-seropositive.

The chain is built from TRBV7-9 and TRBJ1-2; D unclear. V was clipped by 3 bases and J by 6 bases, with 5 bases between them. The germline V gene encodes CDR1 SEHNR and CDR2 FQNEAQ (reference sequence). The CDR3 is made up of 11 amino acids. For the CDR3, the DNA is TGTGCCAGCAGCTTTACAAATGGCTACACCTTC. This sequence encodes CASSFTNGYTF.

CDR3 amino acids: CASTGYDTQYF. For the CDR3, the DNA is TGTGCCAGCACCGGGTACGATACGCAGTATTTT. This chain links TRBV7-9 with TRBJ2-3; D is undetermined. The CDR3 has 11 residues. Germline-derived CDR1 and CDR2 are SEHNR and FQNEAQ (reference sequence). The V end lost 7 bases, the J end lost 6 bases, and 8 bases lay between the germline ends.

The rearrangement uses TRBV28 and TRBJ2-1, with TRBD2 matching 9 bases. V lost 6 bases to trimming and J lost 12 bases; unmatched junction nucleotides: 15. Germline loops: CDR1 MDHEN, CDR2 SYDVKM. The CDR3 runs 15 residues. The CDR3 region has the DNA TGTGCCAGCAGCAGGGTAGAATTAGCGGGAGCGGGGCAGTTCTTC. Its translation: CASSRVELAGAGQFF.

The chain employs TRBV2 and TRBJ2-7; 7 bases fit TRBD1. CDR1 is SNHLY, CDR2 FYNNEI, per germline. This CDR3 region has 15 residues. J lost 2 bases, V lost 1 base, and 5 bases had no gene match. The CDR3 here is CASSEETGFTYEQYF. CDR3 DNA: TGTGCCAGCAGTGAAGAGACAGGGTTCACCTACGAGCAGTACTTC.

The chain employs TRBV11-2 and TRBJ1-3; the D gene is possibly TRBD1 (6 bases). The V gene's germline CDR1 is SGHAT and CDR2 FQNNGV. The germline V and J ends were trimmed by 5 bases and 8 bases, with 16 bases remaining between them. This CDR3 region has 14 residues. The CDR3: CASSPLYKGDTIYF. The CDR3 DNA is TGTGCCAGCAGCCCACTATATAAGGGGGACACCATATATTTT.

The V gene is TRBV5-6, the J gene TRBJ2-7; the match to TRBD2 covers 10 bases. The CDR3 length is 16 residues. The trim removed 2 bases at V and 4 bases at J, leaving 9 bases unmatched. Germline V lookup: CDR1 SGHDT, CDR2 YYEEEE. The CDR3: CASSFYSGGSEYEQYF. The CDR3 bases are TGTGCCAGCAGCTTCTATAGCGGGGGGTCCGAATACGAGCAGTACTTC.

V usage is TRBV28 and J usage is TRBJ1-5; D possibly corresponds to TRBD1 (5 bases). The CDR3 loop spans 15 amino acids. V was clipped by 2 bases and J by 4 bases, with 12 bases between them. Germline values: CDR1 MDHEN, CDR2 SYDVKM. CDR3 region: CASSLVGKGNQPQHF. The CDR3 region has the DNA TGTGCCAGCAGTTTAGTGGGTAAGGGGAATCAGCCCCAGCATTTT.

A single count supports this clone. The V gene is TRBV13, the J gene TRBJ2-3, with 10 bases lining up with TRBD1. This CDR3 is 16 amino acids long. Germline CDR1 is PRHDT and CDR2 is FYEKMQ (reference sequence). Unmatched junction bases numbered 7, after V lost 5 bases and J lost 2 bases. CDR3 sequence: CASSPPDRGTTDTQYF. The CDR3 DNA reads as TGTGCCAGCAGCCCTCCGGACAGGGGGACCACAGATACGCAGTATTTT.

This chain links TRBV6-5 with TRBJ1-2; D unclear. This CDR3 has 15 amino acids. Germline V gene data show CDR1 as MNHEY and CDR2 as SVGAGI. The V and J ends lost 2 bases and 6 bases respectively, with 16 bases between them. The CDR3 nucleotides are TGTGCCAGCAGTTACCGGGAAGGGTCGATCAATGGCTACACCTTC. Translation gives CASSYREGSINGYTF.

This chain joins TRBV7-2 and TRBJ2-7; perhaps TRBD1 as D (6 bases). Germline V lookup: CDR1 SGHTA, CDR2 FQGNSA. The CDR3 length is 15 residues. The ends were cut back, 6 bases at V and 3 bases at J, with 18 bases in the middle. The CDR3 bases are TGTGCCAGCAGTACAGTGGATGGCAGGGGCTACGAGCAGTACTTC. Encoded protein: CASSTVDGRGYEQYF. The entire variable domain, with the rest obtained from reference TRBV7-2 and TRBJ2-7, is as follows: GAGVSQSPSNKVTEKGKDVELRCDPISGHTALYWYRQSLGQGLEFLIYFQGNSAPDKSGLPSDRFSAERTGGSVSTLTIQRTQQEDSAVYLCASSTVDGRGYEQYFGPGTRLTVT.

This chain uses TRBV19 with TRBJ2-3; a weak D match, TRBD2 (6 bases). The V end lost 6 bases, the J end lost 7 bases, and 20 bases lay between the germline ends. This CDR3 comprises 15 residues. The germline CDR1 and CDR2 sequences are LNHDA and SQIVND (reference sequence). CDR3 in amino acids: CASRPGRRELNTQYF. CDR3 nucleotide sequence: TGTGCCAGTAGACCCGGCCGTCGGGAGTTGAATACGCAGTATTTT.

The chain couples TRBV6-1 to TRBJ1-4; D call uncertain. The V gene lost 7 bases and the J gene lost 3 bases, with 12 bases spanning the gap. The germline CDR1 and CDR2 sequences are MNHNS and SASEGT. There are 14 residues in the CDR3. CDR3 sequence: CASKREPANEKLFF. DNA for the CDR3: TGTGCCAGCAAGAGGGAACCTGCTAATGAAAAACTGTTTTTT.

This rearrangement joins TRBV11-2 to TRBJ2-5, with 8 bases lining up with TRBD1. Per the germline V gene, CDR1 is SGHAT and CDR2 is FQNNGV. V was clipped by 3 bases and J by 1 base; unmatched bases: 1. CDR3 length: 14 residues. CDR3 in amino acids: CASSFQGAQETQYF. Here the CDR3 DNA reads TGTGCCAGCAGCTTCCAGGGGGCCCAAGAGACCCAGTACTTC.

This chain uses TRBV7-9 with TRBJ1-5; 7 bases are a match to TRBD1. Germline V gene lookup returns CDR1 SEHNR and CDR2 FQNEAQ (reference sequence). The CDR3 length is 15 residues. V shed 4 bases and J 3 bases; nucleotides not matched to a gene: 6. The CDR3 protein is CASSSYDRDNQPQHF. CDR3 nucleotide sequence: TGTGCCAGCAGCTCCTATGACAGGGACAATCAGCCCCAGCATTTT.

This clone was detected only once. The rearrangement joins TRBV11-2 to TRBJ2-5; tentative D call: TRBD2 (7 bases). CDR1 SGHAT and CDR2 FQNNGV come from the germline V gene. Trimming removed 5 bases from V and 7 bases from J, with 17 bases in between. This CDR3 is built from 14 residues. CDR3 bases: TGTGCCAGCAGCCCCGTGGGGGGGCGAGGGACCCAGTACTTC. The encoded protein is CASSPVGGRGTQYF.

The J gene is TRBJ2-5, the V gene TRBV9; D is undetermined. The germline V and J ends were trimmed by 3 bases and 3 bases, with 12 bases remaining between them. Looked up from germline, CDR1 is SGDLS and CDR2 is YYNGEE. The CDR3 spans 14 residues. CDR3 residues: CASSAATPEETQYF. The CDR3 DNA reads TGTGCCAGCAGCGCCGCAACACCTGAAGAGACCCAGTACTTC.

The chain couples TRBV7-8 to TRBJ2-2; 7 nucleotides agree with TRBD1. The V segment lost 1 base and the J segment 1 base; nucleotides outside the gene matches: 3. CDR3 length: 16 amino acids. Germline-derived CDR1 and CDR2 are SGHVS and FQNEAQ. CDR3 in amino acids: CASSLEAGGNTGELFF. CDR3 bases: TGTGCCAGCAGCTTAGAGGCAGGGGGGAACACCGGGGAGCTGTTTTTT.

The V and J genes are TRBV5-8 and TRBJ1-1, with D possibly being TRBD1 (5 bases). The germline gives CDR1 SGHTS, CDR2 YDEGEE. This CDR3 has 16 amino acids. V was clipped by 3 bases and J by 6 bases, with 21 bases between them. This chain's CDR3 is CASSWKNRGLRAEAFF. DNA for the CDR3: TGTGCCAGCAGCTGGAAAAATCGGGGACTCCGGGCTGAAGCTTTCTTT.

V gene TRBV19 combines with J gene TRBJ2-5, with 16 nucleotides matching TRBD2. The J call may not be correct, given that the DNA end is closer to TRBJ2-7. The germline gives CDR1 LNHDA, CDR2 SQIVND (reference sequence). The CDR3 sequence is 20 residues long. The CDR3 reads CASSSIGAGTSGRGRNEQYF. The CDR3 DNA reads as TGTGCCAGTAGTAGTATCGGCGCCGGGACTAGCGGGAGGGGAAGGAACGAGCAGTACTTC.

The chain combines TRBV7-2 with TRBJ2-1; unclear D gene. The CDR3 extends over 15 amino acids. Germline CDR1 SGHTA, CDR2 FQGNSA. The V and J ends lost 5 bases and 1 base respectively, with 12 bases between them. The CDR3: CASSPWAGSYNEQFF. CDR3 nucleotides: TGTGCCAGCAGCCCCTGGGCTGGGTCCTACAATGAGCAGTTCTTC.

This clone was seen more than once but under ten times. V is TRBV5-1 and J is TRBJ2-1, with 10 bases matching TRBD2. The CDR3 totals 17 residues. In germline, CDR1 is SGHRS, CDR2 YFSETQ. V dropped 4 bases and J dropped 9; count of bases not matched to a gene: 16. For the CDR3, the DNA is TGCGCCAGCAGCGGCCTTGGGAGCGGGGGGGCCCCTGGTGAGCAGTTCTTC. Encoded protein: CASSGLGSGGAPGEQFF.

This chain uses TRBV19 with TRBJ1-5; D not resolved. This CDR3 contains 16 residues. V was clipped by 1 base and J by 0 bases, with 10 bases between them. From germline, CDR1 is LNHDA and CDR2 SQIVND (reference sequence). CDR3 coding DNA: TGTGCCAGTAGTATAGTAGGAGTTTATAGCAATCAGCCCCAGCATTTT. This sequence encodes CASSIVGVYSNQPQHF.

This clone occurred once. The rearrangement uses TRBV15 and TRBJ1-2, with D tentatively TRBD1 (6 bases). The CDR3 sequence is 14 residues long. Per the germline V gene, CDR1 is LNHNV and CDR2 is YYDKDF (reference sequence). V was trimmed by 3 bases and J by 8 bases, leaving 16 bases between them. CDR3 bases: TGTGCCACCAGCAGTAGAACAGGGAGTTTAGGCTACACCTTC. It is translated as CATSSRTGSLGYTF.

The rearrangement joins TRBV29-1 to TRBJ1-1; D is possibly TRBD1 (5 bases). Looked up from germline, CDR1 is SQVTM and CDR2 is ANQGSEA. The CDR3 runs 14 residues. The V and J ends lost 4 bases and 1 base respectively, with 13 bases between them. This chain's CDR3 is CSVGPGAANTEAFF. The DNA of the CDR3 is TGCAGCGTTGGACCTGGGGCAGCGAACACTGAAGCTTTCTTT.

The CDR3, as DNA: TGTGCCAGCAGTGGGGGAGGCAGGAACACTGAAGCTTTCTTT. It is translated as CASSGGGRNTEAFF. The J gene is TRBJ1-1, the V gene TRBV2; unclear D gene. The V end was cut by 4 bases, the J end by 1 base, with 10 bases between. The CDR3 spans 14 residues. Germline lookup yields CDR1 SNHLY and CDR2 FYNNEI.

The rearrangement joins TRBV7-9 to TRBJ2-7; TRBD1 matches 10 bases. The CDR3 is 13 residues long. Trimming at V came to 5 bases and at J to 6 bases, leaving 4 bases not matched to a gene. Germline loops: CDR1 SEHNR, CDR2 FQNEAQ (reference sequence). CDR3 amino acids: CASSRQGASEQYF. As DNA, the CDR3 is TGTGCCAGCAGCAGACAGGGGGCTAGCGAGCAGTACTTC.